This T cell receptor beta chain originates from a study of blood T cell repertoires in COVID-19. Study in general: The analysed material was cDNA or gDNA that came from T cells, B-cell-depleted T cells, or PBMCs.

Cohort assignment relied on participant-reported clinical history. Method: immunoSEQ multiplex PCR; TCRdb's copy keeps in-frame clones and lacks some. Of about 340,000 clones in the sample, 86% were seen once. The clonotype originates from a middle-aged woman with acute COVID-19. The source material was PBMCs or T cells enriched from blood (not recorded which).

CDR3 DNA sequence: TGTGCCAGCAGTGGTGACTTAAACACAGATACGCAGTATTTT. Translation: CASSGDLNTDTQYF. The chain combines TRBV28 with TRBJ2-3; D uncertain. Germline lookup yields CDR1 MDHEN and CDR2 SYDVKM. There are 14 residues in the CDR3. Trimming took 5 bases from V and 2 from J, leaving 11 bases between them.